This T cell receptor (beta chain) is drawn from a study of blood T cell repertoires in COVID-19. This clone has a handful of counts. V lost 4 bases and J 6 bases, leaving 7 bases between the germline ends. The CDR3 consists of 12 residues. The table came from immunoSEQ multiplex PCR; TCRdb's copy has only in-frame clones and leaves some out. The sample contains roughly 63,000 clones, approximately 88% of which appear only once. V usage is TRBV12-3 or TRBV12-4 and J usage is TRBJ1-5, with unresolved D. The material sequenced was peripheral blood. The sequence was obtained from a human donor in a cohort sampled during active COVID-19. CDR3 in DNA: TGTGCCAGCAGTTCCCTCGGTCAGCCCCAGCATTTT. It specifies CASSSLGQPQHF.